Listed below are T cell receptor beta chains from one sample, sequenced in a study of blood T cells in healthy people across ages. TCRdb re-derived calls from the 5' RACE reads in MiXCR, one entry per CDR3 protein. The sample holds about 1 million distinct CDR3 sequences, more than 40% seen once. The material sequenced was blood. These receptors all come from a woman aged 55-70 years in good health. Each CDR3 is given with its conserved first and last residue. D genes are given only for firm matches. The listing skips clone size in some rows; elsewhere it reads once, few, many or a size class.

j_call | clone_size | d_call | v_call | cdr3_nt | cdr3_aa
TRBJ2-7 | few | - | TRBV6-2/TRBV6-3 | TGTGCTAGCAAAGGGGCGATCTACGAGCAGTACTTC | CASKGAIYEQYF
TRBJ1-3 | - | - | TRBV6-1 | TGTGCCAGCAGTACCCAGGGTTCCGGAAACACTATATATTTT | CASSTQGSGNTIYF
TRBJ2-1 | once | - | TRBV4-1 | TGCGCCAGCAGCCAAGATTGGCTAGGCAGGGAGCAGTTCTTC | CASSQDWLGREQFF
TRBJ2-7 | - | TRBD1 | TRBV4-1 | TGCGCCAGCAGCCAAGGGGGGACAGACTCCTACGAGCAGTACTTC | CASSQGGTDSYEQYF
TRBJ2-1 | - | - | TRBV9 | TGTGCCAGCAGCGTAGCCGACAGCAATGAGCAGTTCTTC | CASSVADSNEQFF
TRBJ2-7 | - | - | TRBV30 | TGTGCCTGGAGTGGAGGGCTGTCCTACGAGCAGTACTTC | CAWSGGLSYEQYF
TRBJ1-6 | - | - | TRBV12-3/TRBV12-4 | TGTGCCAGCAGTTTTCGGACGGGTAATTCACCCCTCCACTTT | CASSFRTGNSPLHF
TRBJ2-3 | - | - | TRBV5-1 | TGCGCCAGCAGCTGGGGCACCACTGGGACAGATACGCAGTATTTT | CASSWGTTGTDTQYF
TRBJ2-7 | many | - | TRBV9 | TGTGCCAGCAGCGTAGACGACAAGGACTACGAGCAGTACTTC | CASSVDDKDYEQYF
TRBJ2-3 | - | - | TRBV4-1 | TGCGCCAGCAGCCGAGGTGATAGCGGCACAGATACGCAGTATTTT | CASSRGDSGTDTQYF
TRBJ2-5 | - | TRBD2 | TRBV20-1 | TGCAGTGCTAGAGAAACGGAGACTAGCGGTCGAGGTGGGCAGTACTTC | CSARETETSGRGGQYF
TRBJ1-2 | - | - | TRBV4-1 | TGCGCCAGCAGCCAACGGGACATACACGGCTACACCTTC | CASSQRDIHGYTF
TRBJ2-2 | - | - | TRBV29-1 | TGCAGCGTTGAAGGGAAGGGAAGCACCGGGGAGCTGTTTTTT | CSVEGKGSTGELFF
TRBJ2-4 | few | TRBD2 | TRBV6-2/TRBV6-3 | TGTGCCAGCAGACTCGGACTAGCGGGAGTTAGCATTCAGTACTTC | CASRLGLAGVSIQYF
TRBJ1-2 | - | - | TRBV5-1 | TGCGCCAGCGGCGGCGGGGATTCTAACTATGGCTACACCTTC | CASGGGDSNYGYTF
TRBJ2-1 | - | - | TRBV6-6 | TGTGCCAGCAGTTACTCGGTGAGGGCGGCGTACAATGAGCAGTTCTTC | CASSYSVRAAYNEQFF
TRBJ2-1 | few | TRBD2 | TRBV14 | TGTGCCAGCAGCCCCGGGACTAGCTTCTGGAATGAGCAGTTCTTC | CASSPGTSFWNEQFF
TRBJ2-5 | few | TRBD1 | TRBV7-2 | TGTGCCAGCAGTCTGGACAGGAAAGAGACCCAGTACTTC | CASSLDRKETQYF
TRBJ2-1 | - | TRBD2 | TRBV24-1 | TGTGCCACCAGTGAGAGGGGAACTAGCGGGAACCCCAACAATGAGCAGTTCTTC | CATSERGTSGNPNNEQFF
TRBJ2-7 | - | TRBD1 | TRBV19 | TGTGCCAGTAGTTGGGGACAGGGGAATCACGAGCAGTACTTC | CASSWGQGNHEQYF
TRBJ2-1 | - | TRBD2 | TRBV20-1 | TGCAGTGCCCCCCTTCGGAGCGGGAGGGCGGGTGAGCAGTTCTTC | CSAPLRSGRAGEQFF
TRBJ2-4 | many | TRBD1 | TRBV29-1 | TGCAGCGTTCTCGCGACAGGGGGAAAAAACATTCAGTACTTC | CSVLATGGKNIQYF
TRBJ2-1 | - | - | TRBV29-1 | TGCAGCGTGTCAGGGGAAGTGGGCCTCAAGCAGTTCTTC | CSVSGEVGLKQFF
TRBJ2-5 | - | - | TRBV11-1 | TGTGCCAGCAGCCCCCATAGGAGCAGAAATAAGGAGACCCAGTACTTC | CASSPHRSRNKETQYF
TRBJ2-1 | - | TRBD2 | TRBV6-2/TRBV6-3 | TGTGCCAGCAGTCGACTAGCGGGAGCACGCGGTGAGCAGTTCTTC | CASSRLAGARGEQFF
TRBJ2-5 | - | TRBD1 | TRBV28 | TGTGCCAGCAGACAAATATACAGGGGGCTGAAAGAGACCCAGTACTTC | CASRQIYRGLKETQYF
TRBJ2-1 | once | TRBD2 | TRBV6-5 | TGTGCCAGCAGTTCTAGCGGGAGTTCCTACAAGGAGCAGTTCTTC | CASSSSGSSYKEQFF
TRBJ1-5 | - | - | TRBV11-2 | TGTGCCAGCAGACAGACGGCAGGAAGCAATCAGCCCCAGCATTTT | CASRQTAGSNQPQHF
TRBJ2-5 | - | TRBD2 | TRBV10-3 | TGTGCCATCAGTGAGTCGGGGACTAGTCCAACTCCCACAGATACGCAGTACTTC | CAISESGTSPTPTDTQYF
TRBJ1-5 | - | - | TRBV20-1 | TGCAGTGCTAGCGGTTTGGCTCAGCCCCAGCATTTT | CSASGLAQPQHF
TRBJ2-3 | few | - | TRBV29-1 | TGCAGCGTTGAAATAGGGAGAGTGGCAGATACGCAGTATTTT | CSVEIGRVADTQYF
TRBJ2-7 | - | - | TRBV20-1 | TGCAGTGCTAGGGGTAGCGGCCGAGCCTACGAGCAGTACTTC | CSARGSGRAYEQYF
TRBJ1-1 | few | - | TRBV25-1 | TGTGCCAGCGGTCCCTGGGGGGGAACTGAAGCTTTCTTT | CASGPWGGTEAFF
TRBJ2-7 | few | - | TRBV30 | TGTGCCTGGAGTTCAGGGGTTGGGAGCGACGAGCAGTACTTC | CAWSSGVGSDEQYF
TRBJ2-5 | - | - | TRBV28 | TGTGTCAGCAGTTCACAGCAAGAGACCCAGTACTTC | CVSSSQQETQYF
TRBJ1-4 | few | - | TRBV20-1 | TGCAGTGCAACGGGTGGACAGCTCAATGAAAAACTGTTTTTT | CSATGGQLNEKLFF
TRBJ2-7 | few | - | TRBV12-3/TRBV12-4 | TGTGCCAGCAGTTTAGCGCTCGGACATACCGCCTACGAGCAGTACTTC | CASSLALGHTAYEQYF
TRBJ2-3 | few | - | TRBV5-1 | TGCGCCAGCGGCCTAGCAGGGGCTAGCACAGATACGCAGTATTTT | CASGLAGASTDTQYF
TRBJ1-2 | - | - | TRBV29-1 | TGCAGCGTTGTTATTGTTACCGATTATGGCTACACCTTC | CSVVIVTDYGYTF
TRBJ1-4 | - | - | TRBV20-1 | TGCAGTGCTAGAGATCCCACAGCTGGGAGGGTTGAAAAACTGTTTTTT | CSARDPTAGRVEKLFF
TRBJ2-7 | few | TRBD1 | TRBV5-1 | TGCGCCAGCAGCTTATCACAGGGGGCTGCAACCTACGAGCAGTACTTC | CASSLSQGAATYEQYF
TRBJ2-3 | few | - | TRBV11-1 | TGTGCCAGCAGCTTAGCCCCCCAGGATACGCAGTATTTT | CASSLAPQDTQYF
TRBJ2-5 | many | - | TRBV18 | TGTGCCAGCTCACGGGGGGACAGCCAAGAGACCCAGTACTTC | CASSRGDSQETQYF
TRBJ2-5 | many | - | TRBV20-1 | TGCAGTGTTTTTACTTTCCAAGAGACCCAGTACTTC | CSVFTFQETQYF
TRBJ2-1 | - | - | TRBV21-1 | TGTGCCAGCAGCCTTGGGGCAAAGGATCCCTCTTACAATGAGCAGTTCTTC | CASSLGAKDPSYNEQFF
TRBJ1-2 | few | TRBD1 | TRBV6-2/TRBV6-3 | TGTGCCAGCAGATCACACTCCGGGACAGGAAGCACGCGCCGGTATGGCTACACCTTC | CASRSHSGTGSTRRYGYTF
TRBJ2-1 | - | - | TRBV18 | TGTGCCAGCTCACCGGGGAGCATATCCTACAATGAGCAGTTCTTC | CASSPGSISYNEQFF
TRBJ2-2 | - | - | TRBV2 | TGTGCCAGCAGTGAAAGTGCCCAGGGGACCTTCACCGGGGAGCTGTTTTTT | CASSESAQGTFTGELFF
TRBJ2-7 | few | - | TRBV21-1 | TGTGCCAGCAGCAAAGCGGTGCCGGGACAGAGCTCCTACGAGCAGTACTTC | CASSKAVPGQSSYEQYF
TRBJ2-1 | - | TRBD2 | TRBV20-1 | TGCAGTGCCCCTAGGGGCGGACTAGCGGGAGAGAAGGCCAGGCCCTACAATGAGCAGTTCTTC | CSAPRGGLAGEKARPYNEQFF
TRBJ2-3 | - | - | TRBV11-2 | TGTGCCAGCAGCTTAGGTCGGTCCCGAGTGGGAGATACGCAGTATTTT | CASSLGRSRVGDTQYF
TRBJ2-3 | - | TRBD2 | TRBV4-2 | TGTGCCAGCAGCCAAGTGACGACTAGCGGGGCTAGCACAGATACGCAGTATTTT | CASSQVTTSGASTDTQYF
TRBJ2-5 | - | - | TRBV5-1 | TGCGCCAGCAGCCCCAACGGACTAGTCGACAGGGATGAGCAGTACTTC | CASSPNGLVDRDEQYF
TRBJ1-2 | few | - | TRBV18 | TGTGCCAGCTCACCTAACCCCCTGCAAGTCGGCTATGGCTACACCTTC | CASSPNPLQVGYGYTF
TRBJ2-1 | - | - | TRBV4-2 | TGTGCCAGCAGCCAAGATCGTCGGGGCTACAATGAGCAGTTCTTC | CASSQDRRGYNEQFF
TRBJ2-7 | - | TRBD2 | TRBV12-3/TRBV12-4 | TGTGTCAGCGGGGACTACGAGCAGTACTTC | CVSGDYEQYF
TRBJ2-7 | - | - | TRBV7-9 | TGTGCCAGCAGGAATACAGAGAACTACGAGCAGTACTTC | CASRNTENYEQYF
TRBJ2-1 | few | TRBD2 | TRBV6-2/TRBV6-3 | TGTGCCAGCAGACCTAGCGGGAGCAATGAGCAGTTCTTC | CASRPSGSNEQFF
TRBJ2-1 | - | TRBD2 | TRBV27 | TGTGCCAGCACCCATAGCGGGAGTTTGACCTACAACGAGCAGTTCTTC | CASTHSGSLTYNEQFF